The clone carrying this T cell receptor (beta chain) was observed many times. Its antigen is as yet unknown. Axillary draining lymph nodes of breast cancer patients supplied the node samples. This entry comes from a study of breast tumors, draining lymph nodes, adjacent tissues. Study-wide findings and caveats: The lymph node origin of tumor T cells was framed as consistent with a hypothesis, not demonstrated. Compared with basal-like, luminal-like tumors shared significantly more repertoire with nontumor tissue. Compared with lymph nodes, tumors were less diverse; compared with nontumor tissue, more.

TCRdb re-called the multiplex PCR reads with MiXCR, one entry per CDR3 protein. The data show about 89,000 distinct CDR3 sequences, with around 28% seen just once and 8.1% held by the top ten. This clonotype was obtained from a female donor with breast cancer. Some clones in this sample may be carry-over from other donors' samples. Sequencing used axillary lymph node tissue.

The chain's CDR3 is CASSTQGQLLGNTIYF. The CDR3, as DNA: TGTGCCAGCAGCACACAGGGACAGTTACTTGGAAACACCATATATTTT. V usage is TRBV7-2 and J usage is TRBJ1-3; 7 nucleotides align to TRBD1. The CDR3 loop spans 16 amino acids. CDR1 is SGHTA, CDR2 FQGNSA, per germline. With V trimmed by 5 bases and J by 3 bases, 10 bases remained unmatched.